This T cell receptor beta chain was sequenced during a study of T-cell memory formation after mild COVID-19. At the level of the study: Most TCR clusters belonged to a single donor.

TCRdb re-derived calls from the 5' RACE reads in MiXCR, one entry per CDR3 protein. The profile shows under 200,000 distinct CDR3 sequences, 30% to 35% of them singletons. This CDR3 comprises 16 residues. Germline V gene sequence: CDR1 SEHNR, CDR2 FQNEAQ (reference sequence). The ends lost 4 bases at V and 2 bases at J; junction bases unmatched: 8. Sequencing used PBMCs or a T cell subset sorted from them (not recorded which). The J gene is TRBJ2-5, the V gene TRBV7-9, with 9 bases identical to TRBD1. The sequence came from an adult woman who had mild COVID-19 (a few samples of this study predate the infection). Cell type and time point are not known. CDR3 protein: CASSSTGGGRQETQYF. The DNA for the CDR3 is TGTGCCAGCAGCTCAACAGGGGGCGGAAGGCAAGAGACCCAGTACTTC.